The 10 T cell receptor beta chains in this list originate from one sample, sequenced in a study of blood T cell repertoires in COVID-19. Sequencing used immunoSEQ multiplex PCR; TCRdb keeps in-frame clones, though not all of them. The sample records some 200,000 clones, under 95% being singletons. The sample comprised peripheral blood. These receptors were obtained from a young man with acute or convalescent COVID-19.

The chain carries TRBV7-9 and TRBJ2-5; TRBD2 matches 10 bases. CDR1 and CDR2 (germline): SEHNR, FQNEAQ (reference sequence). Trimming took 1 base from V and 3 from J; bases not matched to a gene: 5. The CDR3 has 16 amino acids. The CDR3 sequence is CASSLDLAGAKETQYF. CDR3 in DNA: TGTGCCAGCAGCTTAGACCTAGCGGGGGCCAAAGAGACCCAGTACTTC.

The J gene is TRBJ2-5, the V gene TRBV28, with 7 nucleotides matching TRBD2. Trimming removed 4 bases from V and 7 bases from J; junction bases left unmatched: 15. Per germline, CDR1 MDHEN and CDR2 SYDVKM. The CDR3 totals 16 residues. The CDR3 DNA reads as TGTGCCAGCAGTTCCTTGGGAGGGGACTCCAGACGGACCCAGTACTTC. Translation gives CASSSLGGDSRRTQYF.

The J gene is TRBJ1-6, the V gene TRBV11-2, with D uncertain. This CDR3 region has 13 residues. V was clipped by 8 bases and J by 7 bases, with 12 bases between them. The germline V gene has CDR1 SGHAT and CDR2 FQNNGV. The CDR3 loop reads CASRNSPNSPLHF. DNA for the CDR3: TGTGCCAGCCGAAACAGCCCCAATTCACCCCTCCACTTT.

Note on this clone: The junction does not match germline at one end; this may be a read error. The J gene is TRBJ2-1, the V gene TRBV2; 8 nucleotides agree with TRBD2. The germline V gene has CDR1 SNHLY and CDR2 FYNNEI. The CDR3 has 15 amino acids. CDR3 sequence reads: CASREEAGAYNEQFF. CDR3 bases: TGTGCCAGCAGAGAAGAAGCGGGAGCCTACAATGAGCAGTTCTTC.

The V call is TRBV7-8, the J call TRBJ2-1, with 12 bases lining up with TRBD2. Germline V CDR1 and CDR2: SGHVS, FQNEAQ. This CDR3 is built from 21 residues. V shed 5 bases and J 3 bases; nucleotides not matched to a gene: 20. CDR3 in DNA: TGTGCCAGCAGCCTAATTTGGACTAGCGGGATCTTCCAAAAAAGCTACAATGAGCAGTTCTTC. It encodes CASSLIWTSGIFQKSYNEQFF.

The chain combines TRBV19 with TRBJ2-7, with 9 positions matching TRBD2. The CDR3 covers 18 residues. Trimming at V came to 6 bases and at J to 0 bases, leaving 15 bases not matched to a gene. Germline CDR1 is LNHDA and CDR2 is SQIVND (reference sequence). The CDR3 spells CASSLRLAATYTSYEQYF. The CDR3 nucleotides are TGTGCCAGTAGCCTGAGACTAGCGGCCACTTACACCTCCTACGAGCAGTACTTC.

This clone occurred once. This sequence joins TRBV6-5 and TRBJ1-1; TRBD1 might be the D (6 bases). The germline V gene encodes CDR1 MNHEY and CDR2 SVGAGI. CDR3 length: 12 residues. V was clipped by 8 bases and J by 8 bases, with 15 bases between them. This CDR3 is CASQPRGLEAFF. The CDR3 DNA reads TGTGCCAGCCAACCCAGGGGTCTGGAAGCTTTCTTT.

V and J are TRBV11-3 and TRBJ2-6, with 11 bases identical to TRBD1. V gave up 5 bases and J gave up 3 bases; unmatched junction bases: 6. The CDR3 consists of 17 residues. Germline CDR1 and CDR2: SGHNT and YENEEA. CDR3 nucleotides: TGTGCCAGCAGCCAAGGGACAGGGGGTATTGGGGCCAACGTCCTGACTTTC. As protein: CASSQGTGGIGANVLTF.

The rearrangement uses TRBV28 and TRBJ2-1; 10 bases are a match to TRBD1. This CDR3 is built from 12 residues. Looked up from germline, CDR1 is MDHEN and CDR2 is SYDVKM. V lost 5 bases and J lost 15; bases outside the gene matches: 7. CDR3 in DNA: TGTGCCAGCAGTGAGGGACAGGGGCGTATGTTCTTC. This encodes CASSEGQGRMFF.

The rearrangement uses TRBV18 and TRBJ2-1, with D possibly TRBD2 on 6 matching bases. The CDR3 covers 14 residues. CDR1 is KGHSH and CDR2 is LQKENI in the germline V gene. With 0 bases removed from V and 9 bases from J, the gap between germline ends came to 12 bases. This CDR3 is CASSPPLAEGEQFF. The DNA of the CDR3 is TGTGCCAGCTCACCACCACTAGCTGAGGGTGAGCAGTTCTTC.